The rows below give T cell receptor beta chains drawn from one sample of a study of T cell responses to AZD1222 COVID-19 vaccine. Method: immunoSEQ multiplex PCR; TCRdb's copy keeps in-frame clones and lacks some. The sample holds 90,000 to 120,000 clones, more than 70% seen once. The sequences come from peripheral blood, collected on day 0 of AZD1222 vaccination. The receptor set was obtained from an adult in good health. Each CDR3 is given with its conserved first and last residue. The D gene is left open where the match is weak. Clone size, where shown, is once, few, many, or a class for clones that have expanded.

v_gene,d_gene,j_gene,abundance,CDR3nt,CDR3aa
TRBV11-2,TRBD1,TRBJ1-4,once,TGTGCCAGCAGCCGGGACAGGGGTAATGAAAAACTGTTTTTT,CASSRDRGNEKLFF
TRBV30,-,TRBJ1-6,-,TGTGCCGGGACCGAACATAATTCACCCCTCCACTTT,CAGTEHNSPLHF
TRBV3-1/TRBV3-2,-,TRBJ2-1,-,TGTGCCAGCAGCCAAGAAGGCTCTGGTGGGGTACGCCCGTACAATGAGCAGTTCTTC,CASSQEGSGGVRPYNEQFF
TRBV7-3,TRBD1,TRBJ2-7,-,TGTGCCAGCAGCTTATTGACAGGGGGTAGGTACGAGCAGTACTTC,CASSLLTGGRYEQYF
TRBV7-2,TRBD1,TRBJ1-5,-,TGTGCCAGCAGCTCGCCAAACCCACAGGGGAAAGGCAATCAGCCCCAGCATTTT,CASSSPNPQGKGNQPQHF
TRBV7-2,-,TRBJ2-3,-,TGTGCCAGCAGCTTACTTGGCGGCACAGATACGCAGTATTTT,CASSLLGGTDTQYF
TRBV6-5,-,TRBJ2-2,-,TGTGCCAGCAGTTCCGGTCGAGGAGGGGCCGGGGAGCTGTTTTTT,CASSSGRGGAGELFF
TRBV5-5,-,TRBJ1-1,-,TGTGCCAGCAGTGAGACAGGGAACACTGAAGCTTTCTTT,CASSETGNTEAFF
TRBV24-1,TRBD1,TRBJ2-2,-,TGTGCCACCAGTGATAAGGACAGGCTCAGGACCGGGGAGCTGTTTTTT,CATSDKDRLRTGELFF
TRBV5-4,TRBD2,TRBJ2-7,-,TGTGCCAGCAGCTCGCGACTAGCGGGACTCAACGAGCAGTACTTC,CASSSRLAGLNEQYF
TRBV18,-,TRBJ1-2,-,TGTGCCAGCTCACCACTCGCTAACTATGGCTACACCTTC,CASSPLANYGYTF
TRBV6-6,TRBD1,TRBJ1-2,-,TGTGCCAGCAGTTCAACCGGGACAGGGGTTAACTATGGCTACACCTTC,CASSSTGTGVNYGYTF
TRBV19,TRBD2,TRBJ2-2,-,TGTGCCAGTAGCCGCGGGAGGTTTCCTGACACCGGGGAGCTGTTTTTT,CASSRGRFPDTGELFF
TRBV7-9,-,TRBJ1-2,-,TGTGCCAGCAGCTTAGAGTGGGCGTCTGGCTACACCTTC,CASSLEWASGYTF
TRBV9,TRBD1,TRBJ1-2,-,TGTGCCAGCAGGGACCGACAGGGATTGAGCTACACCTTC,CASRDRQGLSYTF
TRBV3-1/TRBV3-2,TRBD1,TRBJ1-5,-,TGTGCCAGCAGCAAAGGACAGGGGCGATATCAGCCCCAGCATTTT,CASSKGQGRYQPQHF
TRBV7-2,-,TRBJ2-7,-,TGTGCCAGCAGCACATCAGAACTCATCGCGTACTTC,CASSTSELIAYF
TRBV29-1,-,TRBJ1-1,-,TGCAGCGGACAACAGAAAGCCACTGAAGCTTTCTTT,CSGQQKATEAFF
TRBV9,-,TRBJ2-7,once,TGTGCCAGCAGCGTAGAAGGGGGGAAAGCCTACGAGCAGTACTTC,CASSVEGGKAYEQYF
TRBV14,-,TRBJ1-2,-,TGTGCCAGCAGCCAAGCCTCCTCTGGGCCTGGCTACACCTTC,CASSQASSGPGYTF
TRBV3-1/TRBV3-2,-,TRBJ1-1,-,TGTGCCAGCAGCCAAGTTCCGCAGGGGGAAGCTTTCTTT,CASSQVPQGEAFF
TRBV5-4,-,TRBJ2-1,-,TGTGCCAGCAGCTTGTTCCACAATGAGCAGTTCTTC,CASSLFHNEQFF
TRBV24-1,-,TRBJ2-7,-,TGTGCCACCAGTGATAAGGCCGGGACGGATCACTACGAGCAGTACTTC,CATSDKAGTDHYEQYF
TRBV27,-,TRBJ1-4,-,TGTGCCAGCAGTTTATCGAGTGGCAGTATGGGGCTGCTGTTTTTT,CASSLSSGSMGLLFF
TRBV30,-,TRBJ1-6,-,TGTGCCTGGAGTGGACAGTTTTCACCCCTCCACTTT,CAWSGQFSPLHF
TRBV19,-,TRBJ2-7,-,TGTGCCAGTAGTACTACATCGAGCTCCTACGAGCAGTACTTC,CASSTTSSSYEQYF
TRBV5-1,TRBD1,TRBJ1-6,-,TGCGCCAGCAGCTCCCTCGGACAGGGTGGTTCACCCCTCCACTTT,CASSSLGQGGSPLHF
TRBV11-3,-,TRBJ2-7,-,TGTGCCAGCAGGACGGGAATCTCCTACGAGCAGTACTTC,CASRTGISYEQYF
TRBV12-3/TRBV12-4,TRBD1,TRBJ2-7,-,TGTGCCAGCAGCGGACAGGGGGGCTACGAGCAGTACTTC,CASSGQGGYEQYF
TRBV5-5,TRBD1,TRBJ1-1,-,TGTGCCAGCAGCTTGTGGCAGGGGGCCAGCACTGAAGCTTTCTTT,CASSLWQGASTEAFF
TRBV18,-,TRBJ1-1,-,TGTGCCAGCTCAATACTCGGCACGGGTGAAGCTTTCTTT,CASSILGTGEAFF
TRBV25-1,-,TRBJ1-1,few,TGTGCCAGCAGTGACCGACTCGGGAGCACTGAAGCTTTCTTT,CASSDRLGSTEAFF